The T cell receptor (beta chain) under discussion was sequenced for a study of blood T cell repertoires in COVID-19. Study in general: COVID-19 samples collected from the United States, Italy and Spain covered acute and convalescent phases.

Assay used: immunoSEQ multiplex PCR; TCRdb lists only in-frame clones, some missing. The profile shows about 210,000 clones, about 82% of them singletons. The CDR3 covers 15 residues. The ends lost 1 base at V and 4 bases at J; junction bases unmatched: 3. Germline loops: CDR1 SGHTA, CDR2 FQGNSA. The receptor was derived from a middle-aged man with COVID-19, enrolled during active disease. J is TRBJ2-2 and V is TRBV7-2; the match to TRBD1 covers 7 bases. Material for sequencing was peripheral blood. CDR3 protein: CASSLVDRVTGELFF. The CDR3 DNA reads as TGTGCCAGCAGCTTAGTTGACAGGGTCACCGGGGAGCTGTTTTTT.